This T cell receptor beta chain derives from a study of CD8 T cells in acute hepatitis C reinfection. General observations from the study: Preferential TRBV04 and TRBV06 usage appeared in all groups and was not explained by the naive pool. A V04-02/J02-02 clonotype was among around 13 public ones, independent of outcome. Only TCRbeta was bulk sequenced, so alphabeta pairing of public clonotypes remains unknown.

The sample's time point: naive CD8 control sorted from an acute-time-point sample. Libraries were prepared by immunoSEQ multiplex PCR; TCRdb keeps only in-frame clonotypes and omits some of them. The sample lists approximately 40,000 clones; 70% to 90% were seen once. A note on this clone: Its antigen remains unidentified.

V lost 3 bases and J lost 11, with 14 bases in between. This CDR3 spans 12 amino acids. Per the germline V gene, CDR1 is SGDLS and CDR2 is YYNGEE. The rearrangement joins TRBV9 to TRBJ1-1, with unresolved D. The sequenced material came from naive CD8+ T cells from PBMCs. The source of this sequence is a young woman who spontaneously cleared hepatitis C infection. CDR3: CASSGLTPRAFF. As DNA, the CDR3 is TGTGCCAGCAGCGGTTTGACCCCTAGGGCTTTCTTT.